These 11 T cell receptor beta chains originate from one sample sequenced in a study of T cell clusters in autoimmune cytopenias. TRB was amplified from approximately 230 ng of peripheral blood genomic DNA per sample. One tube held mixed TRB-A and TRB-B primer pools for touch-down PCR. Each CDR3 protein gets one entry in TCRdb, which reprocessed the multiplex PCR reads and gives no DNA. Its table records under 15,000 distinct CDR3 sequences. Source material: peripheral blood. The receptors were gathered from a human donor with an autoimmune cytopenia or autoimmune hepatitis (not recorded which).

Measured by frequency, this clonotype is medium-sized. CDR3 sequence reads: CSVAFRGGEKLFF. This chain connects TRBV29-1 to TRBJ1-4. The CDR3 loop spans 13 amino acids. Germline V lookup: CDR1 SQVTM, CDR2 ANQGSEA.

CDR3 region: CASRPGGGAEAFF. This chain links TRBV6-2 or TRBV6-3 with TRBJ1-1; checking the TCRdb D call of TRBD1 is not possible without DNA. From germline, CDR1 is MNHEY and CDR2 SVGEGT. The CDR3 contains 13 residues.

CDR3 sequence reads: CASSPQGGLGYYGYTF. V usage is TRBV12-3 or TRBV12-4 and J usage is TRBJ1-2; TCRdb selects TRBD1, and the lack of DNA leaves this call unchecked. CDR3 length: 16 amino acids.

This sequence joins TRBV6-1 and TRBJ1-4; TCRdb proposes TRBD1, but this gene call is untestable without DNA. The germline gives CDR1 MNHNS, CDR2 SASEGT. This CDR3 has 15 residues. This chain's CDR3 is CASKIGGAANEKLFF.

CDR3 region: CASSSYREQETQYF. The chain recombines TRBV18 with TRBJ2-5; the D call of TRBD1 rests on TCRdb alone, since no DNA is present to check it. Germline CDR1 is KGHSH and CDR2 is LQKENI. This CDR3 is built from 14 residues.

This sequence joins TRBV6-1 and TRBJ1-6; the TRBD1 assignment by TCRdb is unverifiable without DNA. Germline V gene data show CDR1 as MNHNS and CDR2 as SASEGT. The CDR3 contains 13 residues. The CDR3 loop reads CASSWTAQAPLHF.

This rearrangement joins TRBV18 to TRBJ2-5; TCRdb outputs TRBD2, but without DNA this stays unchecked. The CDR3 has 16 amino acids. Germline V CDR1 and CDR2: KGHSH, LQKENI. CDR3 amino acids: CASSPFGTSGWETQYF.

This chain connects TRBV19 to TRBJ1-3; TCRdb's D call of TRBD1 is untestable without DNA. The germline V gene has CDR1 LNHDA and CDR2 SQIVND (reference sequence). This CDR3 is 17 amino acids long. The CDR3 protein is CASSTPPTSLGGNTIYF.

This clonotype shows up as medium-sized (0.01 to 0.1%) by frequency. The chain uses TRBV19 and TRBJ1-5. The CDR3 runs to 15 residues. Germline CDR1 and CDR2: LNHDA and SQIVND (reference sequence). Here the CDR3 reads CASRIRGSLNQPQHF. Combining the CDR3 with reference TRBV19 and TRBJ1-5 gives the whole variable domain DGGITQSPKYLFRKEGQNVTLSCEQNLNHDAMYWYRQDPGQGLRLIYYSQIVNDFQKGDIAEGYSVSREKKESFPLTVTSAQKNPTAFYLCASRIRGSLNQPQHFGDGTRLSIL.

CDR3 sequence: CAWSPGQNTGELFF. The chain employs TRBV30 and TRBJ2-2; checking the TCRdb D call of TRBD1 is not possible without DNA. This CDR3 has 14 residues. The germline gives CDR1 GTSNPN, CDR2 SVGIG (reference sequence).

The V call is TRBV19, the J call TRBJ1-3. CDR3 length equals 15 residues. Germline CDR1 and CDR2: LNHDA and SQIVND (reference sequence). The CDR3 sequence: CASSIDRASGNTIYF. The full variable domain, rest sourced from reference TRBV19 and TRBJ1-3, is DGGITQSPKYLFRKEGQNVTLSCEQNLNHDAMYWYRQDPGQGLRLIYYSQIVNDFQKGDIAEGYSVSREKKESFPLTVTSAQKNPTAFYLCASSIDRASGNTIYFGEGSWLTVV.